What follows are 21 T cell receptor beta chains derived from one specimen sequenced in a study of blood T cell repertoires in COVID-19. Profiled with immunoSEQ multiplex PCR; TCRdb holds only in-frame clones, not every one. The sample includes about 170,000 clones, about 86% of them seen just once. Sample: PBMCs or T cells enriched from blood (not recorded which). Every receptor here comes from a woman aged 45-65 years in a cohort exposed to, infected with or recovered from COVID-19 (not recorded which).

This sequence joins TRBV29-1 and TRBJ2-7, with 8 bases identical to TRBD1. The CDR3 covers 12 residues. The V segment lost 6 bases and the J segment 3 bases; nucleotides outside the gene matches: 4. From germline, CDR1 is SQVTM and CDR2 ANQGSEA. CDR3 coding DNA: TGCAGCGTCAAAGGGACAGGCTACGAGCAGTACTTC. Protein sequence: CSVKGTGYEQYF.

V gene TRBV7-9 combines with J gene TRBJ2-7; TRBD1 might be the D (5 bases). Germline CDR1 reads SEHNR; CDR2 reads FQNEAQ (reference sequence). V dropped 6 bases and J dropped 4 bases, with 13 bases sitting between them. The CDR3 totals 13 residues. The CDR3 loop reads CASSPSGKYEQYF. As DNA, the CDR3 is TGTGCCAGCAGTCCTTCAGGGAAGTACGAGCAGTACTTC.

The chain links TRBV7-9 to TRBJ2-5, with TRBD2 identical over 7 bases. V was pared by 6 bases and J by 5 bases, with 9 bases of the junction left unmatched. CDR1 and CDR2 (germline): SEHNR, FQNEAQ (reference sequence). The CDR3 spans 14 residues. The CDR3: CASSPTGGGETQYF. The CDR3 coding sequence is TGTGCCAGCAGTCCTACGGGGGGAGGCGAGACCCAGTACTTC.

This clone was recorded once. The chain uses TRBV19 and TRBJ2-1, with unresolved D. CDR1 LNHDA and CDR2 SQIVND come from the germline V gene (reference sequence). The CDR3 has 13 amino acids. V was cut by 3 bases and J by 6 bases, with 9 bases left in between. This chain's CDR3 is CASSMSVGNEQFF. CDR3 bases: TGTGCCAGTAGTATGAGCGTCGGCAATGAGCAGTTCTTC.

The chain couples TRBV7-8 to TRBJ2-5, with unresolved D. The CDR3 covers 14 residues. Trimming pared 4 bases from V and 3 bases from J, leaving 12 bases between. CDR1 SGHVS and CDR2 FQNEAQ come from the germline V gene. The CDR3 DNA reads TGTGCCAGCAGCTCCCGTGGCCGAAAAGAGACCCAGTACTTC. This gives the protein CASSSRGRKETQYF.

This chain uses TRBV18 with TRBJ2-2; the match to TRBD1 covers 7 bases. The J segment lost 5 bases and the V segment lost 3 bases, leaving 12 bases of the junction unmatched. Germline V gives CDR1 KGHSH, CDR2 LQKENI. CDR3 size: 17 residues. DNA of the CDR3: TGTGCCAGCTCACCCTTTGCCGGACAGGAATTGACCGGGGAGCTGTTTTTT. Residues: CASSPFAGQELTGELFF.

The rearrangement links TRBV28 to TRBJ1-1; 8 nucleotides match TRBD1. Germline-derived CDR1 and CDR2 are MDHEN and SYDVKM. The V gene end was trimmed by 4 bases and the J gene end by 1 base; junction bases not matched to a gene: 5. The CDR3 length is 15 residues. The chain's CDR3 is CASSYTGTGNTEAFF. CDR3 coding DNA: TGTGCCAGCAGTTACACCGGGACAGGGAACACTGAAGCTTTCTTT.

The chain links TRBV2 to TRBJ2-4; D perhaps matches TRBD2 (7 bases). Germline lookup yields CDR1 SNHLY and CDR2 FYNNEI. V was cut by 2 bases and J by 2 bases, with 22 bases left in between. This CDR3 is built from 19 residues. The CDR3 DNA reads as TGTGCCAGCAGTGAACAAGATACGGGGGGCTTACTCCCCAAAAACATTCAGTACTTC. It yields the protein CASSEQDTGGLLPKNIQYF.

The chain links TRBV18 to TRBJ2-3; D call uncertain. The V end was cut by 3 bases, the J end by 8 bases, with 15 bases between. The germline gives CDR1 KGHSH, CDR2 LQKENI. There are 14 residues in the CDR3. The CDR3 DNA reads as TGTGCCAGCTCACCTTCTACGGTCGCTAGTACGCAGTATTTT. It is translated as CASSPSTVASTQYF.

The chain joins TRBV24-1 to TRBJ2-5; D gene uncertain. Per germline, CDR1 KGHDR and CDR2 SFDVKD. The CDR3 extends over 13 amino acids. Between the trimmed V and J ends, which lost 0 bases and 4 bases, there was a span of 5 bases. The CDR3 DNA reads as TGTGCCACCAGTGATTTGCTCAGAGAGACCCAGTACTTC. It is translated as CATSDLLRETQYF.

V is TRBV6-5 and J is TRBJ2-2; possibly TRBD1 for D (6 bases). The CDR3 sequence is 14 residues long. Between the trimmed V and J ends, which lost 5 bases and 5 bases, there was a span of 12 bases. CDR1 is MNHEY and CDR2 is SVGAGI in the germline V gene. The CDR3, as DNA: TGTGCCAGCAGTCTCCGGGACAATACCGGGGAGCTGTTTTTT. Protein product: CASSLRDNTGELFF.

The chain couples TRBV7-9 to TRBJ1-5; perhaps TRBD1 as D (5 bases). Germline V gene lookup returns CDR1 SEHNR and CDR2 FQNEAQ (reference sequence). The CDR3 has 15 amino acids. Deletions cut 1 base from V and 3 bases from J, with 10 bases between. The CDR3 sequence is CASSLGGATNQPQHF. CDR3 nucleotide sequence: TGTGCCAGCAGCTTAGGCGGGGCTACCAATCAGCCCCAGCATTTT. The full variable domain, rest sourced from reference TRBV7-9 and TRBJ1-5, is DTGVSQNPRHKITKRGQNVTFRCDPISEHNRLYWYRQTLGQGPEFLTYFQNEAQLEKSRLLSDRFSAERPKGSFSTLEIQRTEQGDSAMYLCASSLGGATNQPQHFGDGTRLSIL.

The chain uses TRBV10-3 and TRBJ2-3, with D possibly TRBD2 on 5 matching bases. V was cut by 9 bases and J by 0 bases, with 10 bases left in between. CDR1 is ENHRY and CDR2 is SYGVKD in the germline V gene. This CDR3 has 13 residues. In DNA, the CDR3 is TGTGCCATGAGCGGCCCTAGCACAGATACGCAGTATTTT. It specifies CAMSGPSTDTQYF.

This chain links TRBV25-1 with TRBJ1-2, with 7 bases aligning to TRBD1. With V trimmed by 5 bases and J by 13 bases, 10 bases remained unmatched. Germline lookup yields CDR1 MGHDK and CDR2 SYGVNS. The CDR3 spans 12 residues. DNA of the CDR3: TGTGCCAGCAGTTTCCAAACAGGGGCCTTCACCTTC. Encoded protein: CASSFQTGAFTF.

The chain couples TRBV9 to TRBJ2-3; 9 nucleotides line up with TRBD2. Per the germline V gene, CDR1 is SGDLS and CDR2 is YYNGEE. The V and J ends lost 0 bases and 4 bases, in that order; junction bases with no gene match: 9. The CDR3 runs to 17 residues. The CDR3 reads CASSVELAGIAADTQYF. CDR3 DNA sequence: TGTGCCAGCAGCGTAGAGCTAGCGGGGATTGCAGCAGATACGCAGTATTTT.

This clone has just one count. V is TRBV2 and J is TRBJ2-1; 7 nucleotides agree with TRBD1. Trimming removed 8 bases from V and 6 bases from J; junction bases left unmatched: 16. The CDR3 has 16 residues. Per germline, CDR1 SNHLY and CDR2 FYNNEI. This chain's CDR3 is CASSKRGRSTGNEQFF. The DNA for the CDR3 is TGTGCCAGCTCTAAAAGGGGGCGCAGTACGGGCAATGAGCAGTTCTTC.

The genes are TRBV19 and TRBJ1-5, with a weak D call TRBD1 (6 bases). Germline assignment: CDR1 LNHDA and CDR2 SQIVND (reference sequence). Trimming removed 3 bases at V and 5 bases at J, with 14 bases between. The CDR3 consists of 15 residues. CDR3 sequence reads: CASSISQGGHQPQHF. The CDR3 bases are TGTGCCAGTAGTATTTCACAGGGCGGTCATCAGCCCCAGCATTTT.

This clone appeared a few times. The chain's CDR3 is CASSTREDNQPQHF. The CDR3 nucleotides are TGTGCCAGCAGTACTCGAGAGGACAATCAGCCCCAGCATTTT. The genes are TRBV6-5 and TRBJ1-5; no reliable D call. V lost 5 bases to trimming and J lost 3 bases, with 11 bases between them. Germline CDR1 MNHEY, CDR2 SVGAGI. CDR3 length: 14 amino acids.

This sequence joins TRBV19 and TRBJ2-7; 8 nucleotides match TRBD1. The V and J ends lost 4 bases and 3 bases, in that order; junction bases with no gene match: 8. The CDR3 has 15 amino acids. The germline gives CDR1 LNHDA, CDR2 SQIVND (reference sequence). CDR3 loop: CASSNDRGGYYEQYF. The CDR3 DNA sequence: TGTGCCAGTAGTAACGACAGGGGTGGTTACTACGAGCAGTACTTC.

This sequence joins TRBV10-3 and TRBJ1-2; 11 bases align to TRBD1. The CDR3 loop spans 15 amino acids. The germline V gene has CDR1 ENHRY and CDR2 SYGVKD. The ends lost 2 bases at V and 7 bases at J; junction bases unmatched: 6. Written as DNA, the CDR3 is TGTGCCATCAGTGAGCGGACAGGGGGCTCGGGTGGCTACACCTTC. Encoded protein: CAISERTGGSGGYTF.

The rearrangement links TRBV27 to TRBJ2-3; the match to TRBD1 covers 12 bases. V was clipped by 11 bases and J by 4 bases; unmatched bases: 4. The CDR3 runs to 13 residues. Germline-derived CDR1 and CDR2 are MNHEY and SMNVEV (reference sequence). The CDR3 sequence: CAAGTGGPDTQYF. For the CDR3, the DNA is TGTGCCGCCGGGACAGGGGGCCCAGATACGCAGTATTTT.